The clone carrying this T cell receptor beta chain was detected once. Original analysis: Estimation of nucleated cell counts was performed using reference gene primer amplification. Repertoires were generated with immunoSEQ multiplex PCR, while TCRdb's copy carries only in-frame clones and drops some. That table is the source of V, J and clone size, and D and trimming were worked out from the DNA. This table holds 130,000 to 150,000 clones, about 85% found once. Germline V CDR1 and CDR2: SGHNT, YYREEE (reference sequence). V dropped 0 bases and J dropped 3 bases, with 15 bases sitting between them. The CDR3 is made up of 17 amino acids. The data stem from a study of blood T cell repertoires in COVID-19.

The chain links TRBV5-4 to TRBJ2-2, with D perhaps matching TRBD2 (7 bases). The clonotype comes from a human donor with acute or convalescent COVID-19. The donor label of this sample is uncertain. Sequences were obtained from peripheral blood. The CDR3 reads CASSLEVGGGDTGELFF. The CDR3 nucleotides read TGTGCCAGCAGCTTGGAAGTTGGGGGGGGCGACACCGGGGAGCTGTTTTTT.